Reported below is one TCR beta chain. Profiling relied on immunoSEQ multiplex PCR, and the TCRdb table lists in-frame clones only, not all of them. The sample carries some 160,000 clones, 75% to 90% recorded once. This sample stems from a study of control samples from healthy donors and cancer patients. Germline V gives CDR1 LNHDA, CDR2 SQIVND (reference sequence). Trimming took 3 bases from V and 4 from J, leaving 18 bases between them. This CDR3 comprises 17 residues. The rearrangement uses TRBV19 and TRBJ2-2, with D tentatively TRBD1 (5 bases). Sequencing was performed on blood. The sequence was obtained from a young man in good health. The CDR3 sequence: CASSICGAGNRTGELFF. Here the CDR3 DNA reads TGTGCCAGTAGTATCTGTGGGGCAGGAAATCGCACCGGGGAGCTGTTTTTT.